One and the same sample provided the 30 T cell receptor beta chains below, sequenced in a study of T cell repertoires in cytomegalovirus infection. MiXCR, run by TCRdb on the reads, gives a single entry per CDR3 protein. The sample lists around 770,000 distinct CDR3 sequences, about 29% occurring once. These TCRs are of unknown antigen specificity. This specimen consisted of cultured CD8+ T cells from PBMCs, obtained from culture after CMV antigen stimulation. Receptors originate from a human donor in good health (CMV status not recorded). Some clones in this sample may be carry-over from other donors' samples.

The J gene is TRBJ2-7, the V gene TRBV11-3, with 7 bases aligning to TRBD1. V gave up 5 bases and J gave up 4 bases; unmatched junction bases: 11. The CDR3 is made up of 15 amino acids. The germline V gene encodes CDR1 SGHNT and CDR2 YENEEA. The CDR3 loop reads CASSVSTGVAYEQYF. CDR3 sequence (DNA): TGTGCCAGCAGCGTATCCACAGGGGTTGCGTACGAGCAGTACTTC.

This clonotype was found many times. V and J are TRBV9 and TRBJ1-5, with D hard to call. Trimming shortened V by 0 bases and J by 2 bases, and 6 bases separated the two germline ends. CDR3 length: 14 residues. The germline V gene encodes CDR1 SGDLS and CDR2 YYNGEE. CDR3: CASSVGGGNQPQHF. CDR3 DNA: TGTGCCAGCAGCGTAGGGGGTGGCAATCAGCCCCAGCATTTT.

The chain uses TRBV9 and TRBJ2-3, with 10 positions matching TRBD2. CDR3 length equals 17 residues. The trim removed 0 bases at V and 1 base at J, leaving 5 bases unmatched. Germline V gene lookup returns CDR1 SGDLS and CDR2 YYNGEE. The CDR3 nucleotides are TGTGCCAGCAGCGTAGAAAACGGACTAGCGGGCACAGATACGCAGTATTTT. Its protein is CASSVENGLAGTDTQYF. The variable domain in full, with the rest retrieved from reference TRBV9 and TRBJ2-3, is DSGVTQTPKHLITATGQRVTLRCSPRSGDLSVYWYQQSLDQGLQFLIQYYNGEERAKGNILERFSAQQFPDLHSELNLSSLELGDSALYFCASSVENGLAGTDTQYFGPGTRLTVL.

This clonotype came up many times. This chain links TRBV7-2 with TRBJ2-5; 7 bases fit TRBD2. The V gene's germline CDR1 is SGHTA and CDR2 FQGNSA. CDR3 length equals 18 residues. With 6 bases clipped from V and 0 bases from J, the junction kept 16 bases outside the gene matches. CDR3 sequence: CASRSTSHWGGYQETQYF. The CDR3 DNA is TGTGCCAGCAGATCGACCTCCCACTGGGGGGGGTACCAAGAGACCCAGTACTTC.

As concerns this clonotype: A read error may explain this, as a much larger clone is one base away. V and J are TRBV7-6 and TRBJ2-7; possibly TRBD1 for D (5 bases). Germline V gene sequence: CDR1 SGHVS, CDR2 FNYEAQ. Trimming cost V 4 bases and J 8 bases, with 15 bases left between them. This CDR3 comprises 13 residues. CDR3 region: CASSSPGASKQYF. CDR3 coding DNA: TGTGCCAGCAGCTCCCCTGGGGCGAGCAAGCAGTACTTC.

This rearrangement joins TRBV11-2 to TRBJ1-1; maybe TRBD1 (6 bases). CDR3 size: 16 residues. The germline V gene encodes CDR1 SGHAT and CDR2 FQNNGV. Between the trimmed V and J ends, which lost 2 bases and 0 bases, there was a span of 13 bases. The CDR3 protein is CASSLWTRDMNTEAFF. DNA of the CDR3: TGTGCCAGCAGCTTATGGACCCGGGACATGAACACTGAAGCTTTCTTT.

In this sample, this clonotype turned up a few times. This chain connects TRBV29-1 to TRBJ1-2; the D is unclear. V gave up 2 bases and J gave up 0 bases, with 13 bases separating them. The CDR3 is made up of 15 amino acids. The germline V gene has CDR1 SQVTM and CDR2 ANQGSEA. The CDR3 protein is CSVEYVTPSNYGYTF. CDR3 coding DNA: TGCAGCGTTGAATATGTCACCCCATCTAACTATGGCTACACCTTC.

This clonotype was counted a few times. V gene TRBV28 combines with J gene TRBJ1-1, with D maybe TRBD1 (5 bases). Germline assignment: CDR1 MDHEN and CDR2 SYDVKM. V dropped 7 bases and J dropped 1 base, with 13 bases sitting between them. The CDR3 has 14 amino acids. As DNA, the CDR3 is TGTGCCAGCACCTCCCACAGGCGGAACACTGAAGCTTTCTTT. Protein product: CASTSHRRNTEAFF.

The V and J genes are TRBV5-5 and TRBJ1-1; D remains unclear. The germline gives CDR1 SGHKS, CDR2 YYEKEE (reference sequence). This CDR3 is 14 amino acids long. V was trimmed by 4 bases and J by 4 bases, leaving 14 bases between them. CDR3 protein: CASSVAWEGTEAFF. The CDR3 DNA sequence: TGTGCCAGCAGCGTAGCGTGGGAGGGCACTGAAGCTTTCTTT.

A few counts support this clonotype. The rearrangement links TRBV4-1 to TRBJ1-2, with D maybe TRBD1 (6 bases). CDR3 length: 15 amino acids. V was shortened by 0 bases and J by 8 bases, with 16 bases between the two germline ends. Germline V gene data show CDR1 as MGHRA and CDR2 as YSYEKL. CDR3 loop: CASSQDRQGKVGYTF. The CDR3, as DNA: TGCGCCAGCAGCCAAGATCGGCAGGGGAAGGTCGGCTACACCTTC.

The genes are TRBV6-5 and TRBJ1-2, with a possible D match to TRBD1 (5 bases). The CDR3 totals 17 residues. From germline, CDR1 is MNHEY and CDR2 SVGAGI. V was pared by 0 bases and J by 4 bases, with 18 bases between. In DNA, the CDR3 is TGTGCCAGCAGTTACTCGAATCCCGGGGGTAAGGGCTATGGCTACACCTTC. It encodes CASSYSNPGGKGYGYTF.

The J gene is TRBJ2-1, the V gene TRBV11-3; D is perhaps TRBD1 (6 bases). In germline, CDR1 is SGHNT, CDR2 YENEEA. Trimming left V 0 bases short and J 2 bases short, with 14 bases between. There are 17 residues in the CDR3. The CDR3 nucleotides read TGTGCCAGCAGCTTAGATCCGGTCAGGGGACCCTACAATGAGCAGTTCTTC. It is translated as CASSLDPVRGPYNEQFF. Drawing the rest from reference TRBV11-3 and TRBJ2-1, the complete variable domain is EAGVVQSPRYKIIEKKQPVAFWCNPISGHNTLYWYLQNLGQGPELLIRYENEEAVDDSQLPKDRFSAERLKGVDSTLKIQPAELGDSAVYLCASSLDPVRGPYNEQFFGPGTRLTVL.

CDR3 in amino acids: CASGLAGNTIYF. The DNA for the CDR3 is TGTGCCAGCGGCCTCGCGGGAAACACCATATATTTT. The chain carries TRBV6-2 or TRBV6-3 and TRBJ1-3; D unclear. The germline CDR1 and CDR2 sequences are MNHEY and SVGEGT. With 8 bases removed from V and 4 bases from J, the gap between germline ends came to 9 bases. This CDR3 has 12 residues.

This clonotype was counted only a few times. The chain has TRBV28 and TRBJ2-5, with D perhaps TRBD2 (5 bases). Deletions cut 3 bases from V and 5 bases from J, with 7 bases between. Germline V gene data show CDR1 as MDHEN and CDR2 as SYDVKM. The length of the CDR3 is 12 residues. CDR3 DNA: TGTGCCAGCAGTTTCTGGGAGGAGACCCAGTACTTC. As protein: CASSFWEETQYF.

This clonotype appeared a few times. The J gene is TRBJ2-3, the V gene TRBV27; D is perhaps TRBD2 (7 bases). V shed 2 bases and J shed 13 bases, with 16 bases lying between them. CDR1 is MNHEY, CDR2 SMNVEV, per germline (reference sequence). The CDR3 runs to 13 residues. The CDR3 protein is CASSLGGAGTEYF. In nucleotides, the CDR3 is TGTGCCAGCAGTTTAGGGGGGGCAGGGACTGAGTATTTT.

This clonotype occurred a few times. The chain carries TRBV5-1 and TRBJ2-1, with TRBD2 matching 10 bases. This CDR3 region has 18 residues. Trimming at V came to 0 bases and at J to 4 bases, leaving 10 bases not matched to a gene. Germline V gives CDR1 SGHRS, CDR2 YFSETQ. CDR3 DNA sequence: TGCGCCAGCAGCTTGGCCGTTCCTGAGACTAGCGGGTACAATGAGCAGTTCTTC. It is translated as CASSLAVPETSGYNEQFF.

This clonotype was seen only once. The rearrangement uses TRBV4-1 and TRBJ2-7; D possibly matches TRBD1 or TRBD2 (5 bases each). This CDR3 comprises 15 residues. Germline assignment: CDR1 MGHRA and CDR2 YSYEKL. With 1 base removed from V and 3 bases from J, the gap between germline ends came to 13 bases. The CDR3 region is CASSQVFGGDYEQYF. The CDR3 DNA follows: TGCGCCAGCAGCCAAGTATTTGGGGGAGACTACGAGCAGTACTTC.

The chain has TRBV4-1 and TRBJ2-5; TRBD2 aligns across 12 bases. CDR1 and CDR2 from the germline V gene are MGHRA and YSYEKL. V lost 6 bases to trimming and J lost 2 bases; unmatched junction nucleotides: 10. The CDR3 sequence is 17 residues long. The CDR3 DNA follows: TGCGCCAGCAGTCTAACCGGACTAGCGGGGCTGCAAGAGACCCAGTACTTC. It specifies CASSLTGLAGLQETQYF.

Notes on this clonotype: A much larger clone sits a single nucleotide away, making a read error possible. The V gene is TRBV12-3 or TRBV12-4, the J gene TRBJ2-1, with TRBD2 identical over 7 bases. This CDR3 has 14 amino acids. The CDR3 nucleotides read TGTGCCAGCAGTCTCCGTATAGCGGGTAATGAGGAGTTCTTC. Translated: CASSLRIAGNEEFF.

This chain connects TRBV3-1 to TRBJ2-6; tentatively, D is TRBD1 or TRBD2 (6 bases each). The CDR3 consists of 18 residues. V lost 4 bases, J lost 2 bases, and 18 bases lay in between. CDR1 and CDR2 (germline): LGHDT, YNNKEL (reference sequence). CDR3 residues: CASSPQGGRATGANVLTF. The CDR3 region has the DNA TGTGCCAGCAGCCCCCAAGGGGGGCGTGCTACTGGGGCCAACGTCCTGACTTTC.

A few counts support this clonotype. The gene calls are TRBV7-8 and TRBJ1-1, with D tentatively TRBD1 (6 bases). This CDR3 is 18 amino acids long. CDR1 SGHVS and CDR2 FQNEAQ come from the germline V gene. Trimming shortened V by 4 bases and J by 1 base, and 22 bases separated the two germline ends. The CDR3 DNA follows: TGTGCCAGCAGCTCCTACGCCGGGGGGGGGCTAGGGAACACTGAAGCTTTCTTT. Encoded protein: CASSSYAGGGLGNTEAFF.

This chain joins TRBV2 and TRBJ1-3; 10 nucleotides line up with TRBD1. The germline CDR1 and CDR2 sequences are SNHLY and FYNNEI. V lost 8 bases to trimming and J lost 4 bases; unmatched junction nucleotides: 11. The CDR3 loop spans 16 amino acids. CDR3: CASLQGQGYPGNTIYF. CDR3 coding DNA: TGTGCCAGCCTCCAGGGACAGGGGTATCCCGGAAACACCATATATTTT.

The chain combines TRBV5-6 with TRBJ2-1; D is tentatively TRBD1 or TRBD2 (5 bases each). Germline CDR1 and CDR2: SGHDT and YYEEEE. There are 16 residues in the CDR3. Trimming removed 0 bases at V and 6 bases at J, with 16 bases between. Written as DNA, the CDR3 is TGTGCCAGCAGCTTGGAGATCGGGGCCTTCGGCAATGAGCAGTTCTTC. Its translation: CASSLEIGAFGNEQFF.

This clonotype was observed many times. CDR3 nucleotides: TGTGCCAGCAGCTCCGGGAACACTGAAGCTTTCTTT. This codes for CASSSGNTEAFF. This rearrangement joins TRBV27 to TRBJ1-1; D is undetermined. V dropped 6 bases and J dropped 1 base, with 6 bases sitting between them. From germline, CDR1 is MNHEY and CDR2 SMNVEV (reference sequence). The CDR3 sequence is 12 residues long.

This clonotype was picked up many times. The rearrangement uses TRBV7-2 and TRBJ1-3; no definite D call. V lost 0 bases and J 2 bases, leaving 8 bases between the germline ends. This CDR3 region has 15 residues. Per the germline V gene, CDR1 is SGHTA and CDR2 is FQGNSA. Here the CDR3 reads CASSLALGAGNTIYF. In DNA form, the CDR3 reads TGTGCCAGCAGCTTAGCGTTGGGAGCTGGAAACACCATATATTTT.

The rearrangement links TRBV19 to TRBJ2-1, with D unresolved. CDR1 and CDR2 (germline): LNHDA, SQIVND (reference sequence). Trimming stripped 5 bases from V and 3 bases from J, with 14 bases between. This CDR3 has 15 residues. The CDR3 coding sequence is TGTGCCAGTAGTCCCTCTAATCGTCTCTACAATGAGCAGTTCTTC. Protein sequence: CASSPSNRLYNEQFF.

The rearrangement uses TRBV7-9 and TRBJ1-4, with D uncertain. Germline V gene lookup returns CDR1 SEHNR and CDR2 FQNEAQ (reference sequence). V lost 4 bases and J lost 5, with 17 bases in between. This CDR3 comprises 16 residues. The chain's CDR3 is CASSSTDAGVNEKLFF. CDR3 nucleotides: TGTGCCAGCAGCTCTACTGACGCGGGTGTGAATGAAAAACTGTTTTTT.

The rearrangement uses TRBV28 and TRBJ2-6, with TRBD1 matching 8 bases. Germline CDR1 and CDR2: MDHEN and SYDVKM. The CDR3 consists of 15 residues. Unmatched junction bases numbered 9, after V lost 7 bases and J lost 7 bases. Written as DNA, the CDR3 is TGTGCCAGCACCTATGACAGGGGAGGTGCCAACGTCCTGACTTTC. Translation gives CASTYDRGGANVLTF.

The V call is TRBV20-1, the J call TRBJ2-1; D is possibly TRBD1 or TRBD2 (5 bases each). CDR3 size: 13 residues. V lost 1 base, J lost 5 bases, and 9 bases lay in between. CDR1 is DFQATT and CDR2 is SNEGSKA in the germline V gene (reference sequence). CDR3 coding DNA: TGCAGTGCTAGAGGTCGGGGCGACAATGAGCAGTTCTTC. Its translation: CSARGRGDNEQFF.

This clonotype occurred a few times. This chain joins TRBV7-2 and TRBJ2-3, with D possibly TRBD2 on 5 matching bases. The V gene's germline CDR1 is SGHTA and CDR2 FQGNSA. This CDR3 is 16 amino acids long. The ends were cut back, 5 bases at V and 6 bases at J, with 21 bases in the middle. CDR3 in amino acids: CASSPPTGVGWDTQYF. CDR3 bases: TGTGCCAGCAGCCCCCCAACCGGGGTGGGGTGGGATACGCAGTATTTT.